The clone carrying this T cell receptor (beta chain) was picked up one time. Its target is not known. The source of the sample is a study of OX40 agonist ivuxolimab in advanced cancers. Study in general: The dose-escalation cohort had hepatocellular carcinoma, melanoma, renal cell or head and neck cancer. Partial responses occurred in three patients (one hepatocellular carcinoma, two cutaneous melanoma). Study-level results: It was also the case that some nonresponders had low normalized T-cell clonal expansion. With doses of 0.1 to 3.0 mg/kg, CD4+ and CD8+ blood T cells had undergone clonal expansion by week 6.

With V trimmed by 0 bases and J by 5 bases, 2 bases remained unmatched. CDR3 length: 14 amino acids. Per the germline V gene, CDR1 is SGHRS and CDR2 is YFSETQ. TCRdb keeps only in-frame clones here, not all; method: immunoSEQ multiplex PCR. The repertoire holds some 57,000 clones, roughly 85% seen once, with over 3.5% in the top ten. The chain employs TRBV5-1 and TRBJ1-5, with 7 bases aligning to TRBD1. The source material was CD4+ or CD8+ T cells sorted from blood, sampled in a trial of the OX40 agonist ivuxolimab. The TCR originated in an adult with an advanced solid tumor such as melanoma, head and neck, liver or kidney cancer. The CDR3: CASSLGQGDQPQHF. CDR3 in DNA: TGCGCCAGCAGCTTGGGGCAGGGGGATCAGCCCCAGCATTTT.